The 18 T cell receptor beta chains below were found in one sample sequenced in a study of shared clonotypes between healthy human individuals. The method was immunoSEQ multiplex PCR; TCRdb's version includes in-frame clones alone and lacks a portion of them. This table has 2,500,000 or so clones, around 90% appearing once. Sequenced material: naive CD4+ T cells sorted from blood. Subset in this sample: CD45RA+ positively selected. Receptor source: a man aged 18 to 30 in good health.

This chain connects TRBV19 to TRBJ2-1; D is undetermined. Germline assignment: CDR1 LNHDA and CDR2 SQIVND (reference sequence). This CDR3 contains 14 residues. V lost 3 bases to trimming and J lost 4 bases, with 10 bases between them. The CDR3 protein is CASSISTLYNEQFF. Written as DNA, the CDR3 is TGTGCCAGTAGTATTTCCACCCTATACAATGAGCAGTTCTTC. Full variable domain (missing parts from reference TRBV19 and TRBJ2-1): DGGITQSPKYLFRKEGQNVTLSCEQNLNHDAMYWYRQDPGQGLRLIYYSQIVNDFQKGDIAEGYSVSREKKESFPLTVTSAQKNPTAFYLCASSISTLYNEQFFGPGTRLTVL.

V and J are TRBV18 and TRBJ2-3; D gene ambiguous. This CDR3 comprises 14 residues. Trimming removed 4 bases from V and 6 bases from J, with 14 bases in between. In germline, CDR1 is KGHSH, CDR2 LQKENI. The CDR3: CASSLLSGGDTQYF. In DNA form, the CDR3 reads TGTGCCAGCTCACTACTCAGTGGCGGTGATACGCAGTATTTT.

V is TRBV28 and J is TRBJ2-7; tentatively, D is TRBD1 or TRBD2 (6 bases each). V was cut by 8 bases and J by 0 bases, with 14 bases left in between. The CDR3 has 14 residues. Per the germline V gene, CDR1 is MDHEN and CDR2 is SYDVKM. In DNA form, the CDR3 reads TGTGCCAGCCAATCCGGGGGCGGCTCCTACGAGCAGTACTTC. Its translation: CASQSGGGSYEQYF.

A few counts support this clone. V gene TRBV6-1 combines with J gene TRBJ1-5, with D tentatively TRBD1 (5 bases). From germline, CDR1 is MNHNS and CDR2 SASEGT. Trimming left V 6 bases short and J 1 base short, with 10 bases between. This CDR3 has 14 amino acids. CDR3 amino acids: CASRLDRSNQPQHF. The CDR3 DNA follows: TGTGCCAGCAGACTTGACAGAAGCAATCAGCCCCAGCATTTT.

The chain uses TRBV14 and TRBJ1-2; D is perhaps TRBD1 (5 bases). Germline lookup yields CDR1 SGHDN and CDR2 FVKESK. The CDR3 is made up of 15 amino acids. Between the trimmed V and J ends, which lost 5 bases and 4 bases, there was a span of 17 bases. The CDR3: CASSGRGRGIYGYTF. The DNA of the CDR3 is TGTGCCAGCAGCGGGAGGGGACGGGGAATCTATGGCTACACCTTC.

CDR3 DNA: TGCGCCAGCAGCCCCCGGCCGGAGGGGGCAGGGACAGATACGCAGTATTTT. It is translated as CASSPRPEGAGTDTQYF. The chain has TRBV5-1 and TRBJ2-3; D perhaps matches TRBD1 (7 bases). The CDR3 runs 17 residues. From germline, CDR1 is SGHRS and CDR2 YFSETQ. Trimming removed 4 bases from V and 3 bases from J, with 21 bases in between. Looking up the rest from reference TRBV5-1 and TRBJ2-3 gives the full variable domain: KAGVTQTPRYLIKTRGQQVTLSCSPISGHRSVSWYQQTPGQGLQFLFEYFSETQRNKGNFPGRFSGRQFSNSRSEMNVSTLELGDSALYLCASSPRPEGAGTDTQYFGPGTRLTVL.

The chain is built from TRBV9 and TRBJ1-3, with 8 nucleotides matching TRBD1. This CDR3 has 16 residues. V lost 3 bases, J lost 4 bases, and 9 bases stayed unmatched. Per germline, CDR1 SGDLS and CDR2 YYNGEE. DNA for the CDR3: TGTGCCAGCAGCGCCAACCGGACAGGGAGAGGAAACACCATATATTTT. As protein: CASSANRTGRGNTIYF. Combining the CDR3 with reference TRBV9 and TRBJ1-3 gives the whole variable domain DSGVTQTPKHLITATGQRVTLRCSPRSGDLSVYWYQQSLDQGLQFLIQYYNGEERAKGNILERFSAQQFPDLHSELNLSSLELGDSALYFCASSANRTGRGNTIYFGEGSWLTVV.

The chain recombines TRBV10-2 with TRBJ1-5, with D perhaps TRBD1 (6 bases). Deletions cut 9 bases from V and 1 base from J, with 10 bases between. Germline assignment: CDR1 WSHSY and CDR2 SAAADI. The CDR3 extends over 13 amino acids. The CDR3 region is CASGTPSNQPQHF. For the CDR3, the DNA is TGCGCCAGTGGGACACCGAGCAATCAGCCCCAGCATTTT.

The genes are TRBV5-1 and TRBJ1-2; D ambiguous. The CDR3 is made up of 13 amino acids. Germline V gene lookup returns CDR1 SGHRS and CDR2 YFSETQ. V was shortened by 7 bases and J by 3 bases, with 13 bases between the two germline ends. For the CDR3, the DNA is TGCGCCAGCCGCAGTACCGCCGACTATGGCTACACCTTC. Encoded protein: CASRSTADYGYTF. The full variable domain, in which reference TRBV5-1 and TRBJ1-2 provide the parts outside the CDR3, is KAGVTQTPRYLIKTRGQQVTLSCSPISGHRSVSWYQQTPGQGLQFLFEYFSETQRNKGNFPGRFSGRQFSNSRSEMNVSTLELGDSALYLCASRSTADYGYTFGSGTRLTVV.

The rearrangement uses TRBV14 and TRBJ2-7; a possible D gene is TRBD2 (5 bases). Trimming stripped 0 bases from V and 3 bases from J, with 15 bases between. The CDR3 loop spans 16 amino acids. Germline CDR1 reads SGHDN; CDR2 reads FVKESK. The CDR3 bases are TGTGCCAGCAGCCAAGAACGGCAACTAGGCGTCTACGAGCAGTACTTC. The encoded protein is CASSQERQLGVYEQYF.

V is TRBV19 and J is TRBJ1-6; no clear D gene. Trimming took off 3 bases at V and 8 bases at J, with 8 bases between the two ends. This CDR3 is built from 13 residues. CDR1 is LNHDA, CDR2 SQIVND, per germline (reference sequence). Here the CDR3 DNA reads TGTGCCAGTAGTATTACCCCCGATTCACCCCTCCACTTT. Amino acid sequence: CASSITPDSPLHF.

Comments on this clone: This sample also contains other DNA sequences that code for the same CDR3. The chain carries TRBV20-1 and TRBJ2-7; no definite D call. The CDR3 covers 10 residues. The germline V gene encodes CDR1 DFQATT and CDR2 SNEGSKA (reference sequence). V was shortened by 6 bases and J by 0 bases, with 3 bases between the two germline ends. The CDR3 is CSAGSYEQYF. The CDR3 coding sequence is TGCAGTGCAGGCTCCTACGAGCAGTACTTC.

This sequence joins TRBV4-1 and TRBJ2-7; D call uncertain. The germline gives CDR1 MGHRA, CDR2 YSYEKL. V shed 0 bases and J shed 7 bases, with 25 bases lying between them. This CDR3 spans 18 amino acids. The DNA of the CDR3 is TGCGCCAGCAGCCAAGATCCGACATGGGTGGTACGTTCGGAGGAGCAGTACTTC. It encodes CASSQDPTWVVRSEEQYF.

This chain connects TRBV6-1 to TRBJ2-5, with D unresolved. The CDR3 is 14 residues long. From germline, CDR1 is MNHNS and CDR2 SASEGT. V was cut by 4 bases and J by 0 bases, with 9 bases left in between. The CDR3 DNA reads TGTGCCAGCAGTGGGATAGGTTACCAAGAGACCCAGTACTTC. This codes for CASSGIGYQETQYF.

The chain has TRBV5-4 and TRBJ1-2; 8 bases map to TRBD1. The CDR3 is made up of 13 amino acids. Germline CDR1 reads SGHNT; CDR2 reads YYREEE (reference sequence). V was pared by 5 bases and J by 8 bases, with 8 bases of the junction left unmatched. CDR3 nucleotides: TGTGCCAGCAGGTGGACACAGGGGGGCGGCTACACCTTC. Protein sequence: CASRWTQGGGYTF.

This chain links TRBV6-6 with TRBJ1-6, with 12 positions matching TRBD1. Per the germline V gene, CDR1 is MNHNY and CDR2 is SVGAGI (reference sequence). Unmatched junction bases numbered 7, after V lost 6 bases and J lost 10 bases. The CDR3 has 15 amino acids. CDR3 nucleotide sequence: TGTGCCAGCAGCCTGGAGGGACAGGGGGCATCACCCCTCCACTTT. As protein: CASSLEGQGASPLHF.

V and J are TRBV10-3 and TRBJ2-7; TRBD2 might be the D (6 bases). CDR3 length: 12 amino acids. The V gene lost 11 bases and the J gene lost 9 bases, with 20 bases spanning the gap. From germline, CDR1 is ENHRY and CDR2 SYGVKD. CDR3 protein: CALRDGIGGQYF. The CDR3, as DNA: TGTGCCTTGCGGGACGGGATCGGGGGGCAGTACTTC.

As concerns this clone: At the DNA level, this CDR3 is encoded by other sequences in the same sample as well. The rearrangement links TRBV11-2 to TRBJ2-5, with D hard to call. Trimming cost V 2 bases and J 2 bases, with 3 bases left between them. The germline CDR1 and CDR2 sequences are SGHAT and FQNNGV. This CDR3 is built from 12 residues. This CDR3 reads CASSLLQETQYF. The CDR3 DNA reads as TGTGCCAGCAGCTTACTACAAGAGACCCAGTACTTC.